The 9 T cell receptor beta chains presented below share a single source sample, sequenced in a study of response to subunit inactivated influenza vaccine. MiXCR was run by TCRdb on the RT-PCR reads, yielding one entry per CDR3 protein. The sample includes around 200,000 distinct CDR3 sequences, about a tenth of them seen just once. Sequenced here: non-naive T cells sorted from PBMCs, sampled on the day of vaccination. These TCRs come from a middle-aged man who received an inactivated influenza vaccine.

The genes are TRBV30 and TRBJ1-5; TRBD1 matches at 7 bases. The germline CDR1 and CDR2 sequences are GTSNPN and SVGIG (reference sequence). Losses at the gene ends were 0 bases for V and 1 base for J; bases not matched to a gene: 6. The CDR3 loop spans 16 amino acids. CDR3 bases: TGTGCCTGGAGTGTAGGAGGGGGCGGAAGCAATCAGCCCCAGCATTTT. Its translation is CAWSVGGGGSNQPQHF. Full variable domain (outside the CDR3, taken from reference TRBV30 and TRBJ1-5): SQTIHQWPATLVQPVGSPLSLECTVEGTSNPNLYWYRQAAGRGLQLLFYSVGIGQISSEVPQNLSASRPQDRQFILSSKKLLLSDSGFYLCAWSVGGGGSNQPQHFGDGTRLSIL.

This clonotype has just a few counts. The chain carries TRBV9 and TRBJ1-1; D gene ambiguous. The V and J ends lost 2 bases and 10 bases respectively, with 18 bases between them. Germline V lookup: CDR1 SGDLS, CDR2 YYNGEE. This CDR3 is built from 14 residues. The CDR3, as DNA: TGTGCCAGCAGCGTTCAAGACGGCCAGAGAGGAGCTTTCTTT. The encoded protein is CASSVQDGQRGAFF.

This chain uses TRBV30 with TRBJ1-1; 7 nucleotides match TRBD1. The CDR3 is 13 residues long. In germline, CDR1 is GTSNPN, CDR2 SVGIG (reference sequence). CDR3 coding DNA: TGTTCCGGGGCACAGGGGCCGAGGTCTGAAGCTTTCTTT. This encodes CSGAQGPRSEAFF.

In its sample, this clonotype was seen many times. The rearrangement uses TRBV5-1 and TRBJ1-5; D remains ambiguous. V lost 2 bases and J lost 6, with 9 bases in between. CDR1 SGHRS and CDR2 YFSETQ come from the germline V gene. The CDR3 runs 13 residues. CDR3 nucleotides: TGCGCCAGCAGCTTAAGGGTTGGTCAGCCCCAGCATTTT. This gives the protein CASSLRVGQPQHF. Supplemented by reference TRBV5-1 and TRBJ1-5, the full variable domain reads KAGVTQTPRYLIKTRGQQVTLSCSPISGHRSVSWYQQTPGQGLQFLFEYFSETQRNKGNFPGRFSGRQFSNSRSEMNVSTLELGDSALYLCASSLRVGQPQHFGDGTRLSIL.

The genes are TRBV5-1 and TRBJ2-4; D may be TRBD1 (5 bases). The germline V gene has CDR1 SGHRS and CDR2 YFSETQ. V gave up 4 bases and J gave up 6 bases, with 14 bases separating them. The CDR3 has 14 amino acids. Here the CDR3 reads CASSPRRDVNIQYF. CDR3 nucleotides: TGCGCCAGCAGCCCCCGCAGGGATGTAAACATTCAGTACTTC.

This clonotype was counted ten times or more. The chain employs TRBV12-3 or TRBV12-4 and TRBJ2-3, with TRBD2 as a possible D gene (6 bases). This CDR3 is built from 14 residues. V lost 6 bases to trimming and J lost 2 bases, with 12 bases between them. CDR3 in DNA: TGTGCCAGCAGCCCGGGACTTCCCACAGATACGCAGTATTTT. As protein: CASSPGLPTDTQYF.

The table lists this clonotype with many counts. V usage is TRBV29-1 and J usage is TRBJ2-1; the match to TRBD1 covers 7 bases. The trim removed 7 bases at V and 0 bases at J, leaving 6 bases unmatched. CDR1 is SQVTM, CDR2 ANQGSEA, per germline. The length of the CDR3 is 14 residues. In nucleotides, the CDR3 is TGCAGCGGCCAAAGGACAGGCTCCTACAATGAGCAGTTCTTC. It translates to CSGQRTGSYNEQFF.

This clonotype was seen a few times. This sequence joins TRBV9 and TRBJ2-1, with TRBD2 identical over 9 bases. CDR1 and CDR2 from the germline V gene are SGDLS and YYNGEE. V was clipped by 0 bases and J by 4 bases; unmatched bases: 5. CDR3 length equals 16 residues. For the CDR3, the DNA is TGTGCCAGCAGCGTAGACACAGCGGGGGGTTACAATGAGCAGTTCTTC. Translating it yields CASSVDTAGGYNEQFF.

Ten or more counts support this clonotype. The rearrangement links TRBV5-1 to TRBJ2-5; D is possibly TRBD2 (6 bases). CDR1 SGHRS and CDR2 YFSETQ come from the germline V gene. This CDR3 contains 14 residues. V was trimmed by 4 bases and J by 10 bases, leaving 20 bases between them. The CDR3 DNA reads TGCGCCAGCAGCCCTCAAGGACCGACTAGTATCCAGTACTTC. It codes for CASSPQGPTSIQYF. Full variable domain (outside the CDR3, taken from reference TRBV5-1 and TRBJ2-5): KAGVTQTPRYLIKTRGQQVTLSCSPISGHRSVSWYQQTPGQGLQFLFEYFSETQRNKGNFPGRFSGRQFSNSRSEMNVSTLELGDSALYLCASSPQGPTSIQYFGPGTRLLVL.